Following are 17 T cell receptor beta chains from one sample sequenced in a study of chemoradiotherapy in HPV16-positive cancers. Data came from immunoSEQ multiplex PCR; TCRdb stores just in-frame clones and leaves some out. The table records some 31,000 clones, around 93% of them present only once. Sequenced material: blood, taken from a patient who underwent chemoradiotherapy. All receptors come from a human donor with HPV-associated anogenital cancer.

The chain employs TRBV2 and TRBJ2-3; D is undetermined. Germline values: CDR1 SNHLY, CDR2 FYNNEI. The CDR3 contains 13 residues. Trimming removed 5 bases at V and 0 bases at J, with 6 bases between. As DNA, the CDR3 is TGTGCCAGCAGTCCACTTAGCACAGATACGCAGTATTTT. Protein sequence: CASSPLSTDTQYF.

This chain links TRBV6-6 with TRBJ2-7; D is perhaps TRBD1 (5 bases). Germline CDR1 reads MNHNY; CDR2 reads SVGAGI (reference sequence). The CDR3 covers 15 residues. Trimming took off 3 bases at V and 1 base at J, with 13 bases between the two ends. DNA for the CDR3: TGTGCCAGCAGTTATATTAGGGGCAAATCCTACGAGCAGTACTTC. Its translation is CASSYIRGKSYEQYF.

V is TRBV7-2 and J is TRBJ2-7; unclear D gene. Germline V gives CDR1 SGHTA, CDR2 FQGNSA. This CDR3 comprises 13 residues. V lost 0 bases, J lost 7 bases, and 10 bases lay in between. The CDR3 loop reads CASSLAGALEQYF. In nucleotides, the CDR3 is TGTGCCAGCAGCTTAGCGGGCGCCTTGGAGCAGTACTTC.

The chain joins TRBV5-1 to TRBJ2-7; no reliable D call. CDR1 is SGHRS and CDR2 is YFSETQ in the germline V gene. Deletions cut 1 base from V and 3 bases from J, with 5 bases between. The CDR3 runs to 12 residues. CDR3 coding DNA: TGCGCCAGCAGCTTGCTGGGCTACGAGCAGTACTTC. The encoded protein is CASSLLGYEQYF. Full variable domain (remainder filled in from reference TRBV5-1 and TRBJ2-7): KAGVTQTPRYLIKTRGQQVTLSCSPISGHRSVSWYQQTPGQGLQFLFEYFSETQRNKGNFPGRFSGRQFSNSRSEMNVSTLELGDSALYLCASSLLGYEQYFGPGTRLTVT.

As regards this clone: Other DNA sequences in the same sample also yield this CDR3. The CDR3 coding sequence is TGTGCCAGCAGGGAGGGGGCCCGCAATCAGCCCCAGCATTTT. Its protein is CASREGARNQPQHF. The rearrangement links TRBV27 to TRBJ1-5; 7 bases match TRBD1. The CDR3 is 14 amino acids. Germline trimming cut 6 bases from V and 2 bases from J; bases unmatched to any gene: 4. CDR1 is MNHEY and CDR2 is SMNVEV in the germline V gene (reference sequence).

This chain connects TRBV29-1 to TRBJ2-7; possible D gene TRBD1, 6 bases. The CDR3 covers 14 residues. Germline V CDR1 and CDR2: SQVTM, ANQGSEA. Trimming took off 6 bases at V and 6 bases at J, with 21 bases between the two ends. The CDR3 nucleotides read TGCAGCGTCGCATTACAGGGTGTTACGGGCGAGCAGTACTTC. Protein sequence: CSVALQGVTGEQYF.

The CDR3 DNA sequence: TGCGCCAGCAGCCTAGGGACGGACCAAGAGACCCAGTACTTC. Amino acids: CASSLGTDQETQYF. V and J are TRBV5-1 and TRBJ2-5, with D perhaps matching TRBD1 or TRBD2 (5 bases each). Germline V CDR1 and CDR2: SGHRS, YFSETQ. Trimming cost V 4 bases and J 0 bases, with 10 bases left between them. The CDR3 spans 14 residues. Based on the CDR3 plus reference TRBV5-1 and TRBJ2-5, the full variable domain is KAGVTQTPRYLIKTRGQQVTLSCSPISGHRSVSWYQQTPGQGLQFLFEYFSETQRNKGNFPGRFSGRQFSNSRSEMNVSTLELGDSALYLCASSLGTDQETQYFGPGTRLLVL.

The chain is built from TRBV6-1 and TRBJ2-2; no clear D. V dropped 7 bases and J dropped 5 bases, with 14 bases sitting between them. Germline-derived CDR1 and CDR2 are MNHNS and SASEGT. The CDR3 extends over 14 amino acids. The CDR3 region is CASTPLGWTGELFF. The CDR3 nucleotides read TGTGCCAGCACCCCTCTTGGTTGGACCGGGGAGCTGTTTTTT.

The chain uses TRBV18 and TRBJ1-4, with 9 positions matching TRBD1. CDR3 length equals 16 residues. V shed 3 bases and J 6 bases; nucleotides not matched to a gene: 8. Germline CDR1 KGHSH, CDR2 LQKENI. The CDR3 here is CASSPTPTGGYEKLFF. The CDR3 coding sequence is TGTGCCAGCTCACCTACTCCGACAGGGGGTTATGAAAAACTGTTTTTT.

The chain recombines TRBV5-1 with TRBJ2-1; 8 bases align to TRBD2. Trimming removed 5 bases from V and 0 bases from J; junction bases left unmatched: 10. The germline CDR1 and CDR2 sequences are SGHRS and YFSETQ. This CDR3 is built from 17 residues. The CDR3 DNA is TGCGCCAGCAGACCTGAAGTTAGCGGGATCTCCTACAATGAGCAGTTCTTC. It is translated as CASRPEVSGISYNEQFF.

The CDR3 region has the DNA TGCGCCAGCAGCCGCGACCGGGACAGGGGGGTTCAAGAGACCCAGTACTTC. It specifies CASSRDRDRGVQETQYF. V and J are TRBV4-1 and TRBJ2-5; 11 bases are shared with TRBD1. This CDR3 region has 17 residues. After removal of 4 bases from V and 2 bases from J, the junction contained 9 bases not matched to a gene. The germline V gene encodes CDR1 MGHRA and CDR2 YSYEKL.

This chain connects TRBV6-1 to TRBJ2-6; D might be TRBD1 or TRBD2, each matching 6 bases. The length of the CDR3 is 15 residues. The germline CDR1 and CDR2 sequences are MNHNS and SASEGT. With 11 bases removed from V and 1 base from J, the gap between germline ends came to 15 bases. The CDR3 reads CASRGAESGANVLTF. CDR3 DNA: TGTGCCTCAAGGGGGGCCGAATCTGGGGCCAACGTCCTGACTTTC.

The chain links TRBV18 to TRBJ1-5, with TRBD1 matching 8 bases. CDR1 is KGHSH and CDR2 is LQKENI in the germline V gene. V was clipped by 4 bases and J by 5 bases; unmatched bases: 7. This CDR3 is built from 15 residues. The CDR3 loop is CASSHGTGTDQPQHF. CDR3 coding DNA: TGTGCCAGCTCACACGGGACAGGTACGGATCAGCCCCAGCATTTT.

V is TRBV27 and J is TRBJ2-5; D perhaps matches TRBD2 (6 bases). Germline V gene lookup returns CDR1 MNHEY and CDR2 SMNVEV (reference sequence). Trimming pared 6 bases from V and 4 bases from J, leaving 15 bases between. The CDR3 covers 14 residues. The CDR3 protein is CASRLGGGIETQYF. In nucleotides, the CDR3 is TGTGCCAGCAGGCTGGGAGGCGGGATAGAGACCCAGTACTTC.

DNA for the CDR3: TGCGCCAGCAGCCTGGGAGGTCAGGGGGCGCGAAACACCATATATTTT. Its translation is CASSLGGQGARNTIYF. This chain joins TRBV10-1 and TRBJ1-3, with 8 bases identical to TRBD1. Germline CDR1 is WNHNN and CDR2 is SYGVQD (reference sequence). J lost 5 bases, V lost 6 bases, and 12 bases had no gene match. The CDR3 has 16 residues.

The V call is TRBV30, the J call TRBJ2-7; weak D call: TRBD1 (5 bases). The V end was cut by 0 bases, the J end by 7 bases, with 19 bases between. CDR1 is GTSNPN, CDR2 SVGIG, per germline (reference sequence). The CDR3 loop spans 15 amino acids. The CDR3 spells CAWSVPAWPRGEQYF. The CDR3 coding sequence is TGTGCCTGGAGTGTACCGGCCTGGCCTAGGGGAGAGCAGTACTTC.

The chain carries TRBV18 and TRBJ2-1, with TRBD1 matching over 9 bases. With V trimmed by 4 bases and J by 8 bases, 9 bases remained unmatched. This CDR3 has 15 residues. Germline-derived CDR1 and CDR2 are KGHSH and LQKENI. The CDR3 DNA is TGTGCCAGCTCACTACCGGGACAGGGATACTATGAGCAGTTCTTC. It translates to CASSLPGQGYYEQFF.